This is a list of T cell receptor beta chains from one sample in a study of blood T cell repertoires in COVID-19. Method: immunoSEQ multiplex PCR; TCRdb's copy keeps in-frame clones and lacks some. Altogether around 380,000 clones are present, around 84% being singletons, with the ten largest covering more than 1%. Material: peripheral blood. The receptors were sampled from a human donor with acute or convalescent COVID-19. The donor label of this sample is uncertain. The CDR3 runs from the conserved cysteine through the conserved F or W. The D gene is left open where the match is weak. Where a row states a size, it is once, few, many or the class of an expanded clone; other rows omit it.

cdr3_length: 17; j_call: TRBJ1-3; clone_size: -; v_call: TRBV7-8; d_call: -; cdr3_aa: CASSLTTIGFSGNTIYF; cdr3_nt: TGTGCCAGCAGCTTAACTACTATCGGATTCTCTGGAAACACCATATATTTT
cdr3_length: 13; j_call: TRBJ1-5; clone_size: -; v_call: TRBV30; d_call: -; cdr3_aa: CAWGFQGNQPQHF; cdr3_nt: TGTGCCTGGGGTTTTCAGGGGAATCAGCCCCAGCATTTT
cdr3_length: 14; j_call: TRBJ1-1; clone_size: -; v_call: TRBV5-4; d_call: -; cdr3_aa: CASSLRGGGTEAFF; cdr3_nt: TGTGCCAGCAGCTTGCGGGGGGGCGGCACTGAAGCTTTCTTT
cdr3_length: 17; j_call: TRBJ2-1; clone_size: once; v_call: TRBV7-2; d_call: TRBD2; cdr3_aa: CASSSRGGLAPIGEQFF; cdr3_nt: TGTGCCAGCAGCTCCCGGGGAGGGCTAGCCCCGATCGGGGAGCAGTTCTTC
cdr3_length: 15; j_call: TRBJ2-3; clone_size: -; v_call: TRBV5-1; d_call: -; cdr3_aa: CASSLRPGGTDTQYF; cdr3_nt: TGCGCCAGCAGCTTGCGACCGGGGGGCACAGATACGCAGTATTTT
cdr3_length: 17; j_call: TRBJ2-5; clone_size: -; v_call: TRBV4-1; d_call: TRBD2; cdr3_aa: CASSQEVASGARETQYF; cdr3_nt: TGCGCCAGCAGCCAAGAGGTCGCTAGCGGGGCTCGGGAGACCCAGTACTTC
cdr3_length: 15; j_call: TRBJ2-2; clone_size: -; v_call: TRBV3-1/TRBV3-2; d_call: -; cdr3_aa: CASRGTTLNTGELFF; cdr3_nt: TGTGCCAGCCGGGGGACGACGCTGAACACCGGGGAGCTGTTTTTT
cdr3_length: 14; j_call: TRBJ2-7; clone_size: -; v_call: TRBV10-1; d_call: -; cdr3_aa: CASSTDGNWYEQYF; cdr3_nt: TGCGCCAGCTCTACGGACGGGAATTGGTACGAGCAGTACTTC
cdr3_length: 13; j_call: TRBJ2-1; clone_size: -; v_call: TRBV2; d_call: -; cdr3_aa: CASRRTVAKEQFF; cdr3_nt: TGTGCCAGCAGGAGAACGGTTGCGAAAGAGCAGTTCTTC
cdr3_length: 13; j_call: TRBJ1-1; clone_size: -; v_call: TRBV7-6; d_call: -; cdr3_aa: CASSPRLHTEAFF; cdr3_nt: TGTGCCAGCAGCCCTCGGTTGCACACTGAAGCTTTCTTT
cdr3_length: 13; j_call: TRBJ2-1; clone_size: -; v_call: TRBV29-1; d_call: -; cdr3_aa: CSAKGLTYNEQFF; cdr3_nt: TGCAGCGCTAAGGGACTTACCTACAATGAGCAGTTCTTC
cdr3_length: 12; j_call: TRBJ1-2; clone_size: -; v_call: TRBV30; d_call: -; cdr3_aa: CAWSRTGYGYTF; cdr3_nt: TGTGCCTGGAGTCGAACGGGCTATGGCTACACCTTC
cdr3_length: 13; j_call: TRBJ1-1; clone_size: -; v_call: TRBV10-3; d_call: -; cdr3_aa: CAIGRQANTEAFF; cdr3_nt: TGTGCCATCGGGCGACAGGCGAACACTGAAGCTTTCTTT
cdr3_length: 17; j_call: TRBJ2-6; clone_size: -; v_call: TRBV2; d_call: TRBD1; cdr3_aa: CASRVRGTVAGANVLTF; cdr3_nt: TGTGCCAGCCGGGTTAGGGGGACAGTAGCAGGGGCCAACGTCCTGACTTTC
cdr3_length: 16; j_call: TRBJ2-6; clone_size: -; v_call: TRBV5-1; d_call: -; cdr3_aa: CASSLAAGSGANVLTF; cdr3_nt: TGCGCCAGCAGCTTGGCCGCAGGTTCTGGGGCCAACGTCCTGACTTTC
cdr3_length: 15; j_call: TRBJ2-3; clone_size: -; v_call: TRBV4-1; d_call: -; cdr3_aa: CASSRRGTSTDTQYF; cdr3_nt: TGCGCCAGCAGCCGCAGGGGTACTAGCACAGATACGCAGTATTTT
cdr3_length: 11; j_call: TRBJ1-2; clone_size: -; v_call: TRBV6-5; d_call: -; cdr3_aa: CASRTVYGYTF; cdr3_nt: TGTGCCAGCAGGACAGTTTATGGCTACACCTTC
cdr3_length: 13; j_call: TRBJ1-2; clone_size: -; v_call: TRBV18; d_call: -; cdr3_aa: CASSDKAGYGYTF; cdr3_nt: TGTGCCAGCTCCGACAAGGCGGGCTATGGCTACACCTTC
cdr3_length: 15; j_call: TRBJ2-1; clone_size: -; v_call: TRBV28; d_call: TRBD2; cdr3_aa: CASSPPLAGLKEQFF; cdr3_nt: TGTGCCAGCAGCCCGCCGCTAGCGGGATTAAAGGAGCAGTTCTTC
cdr3_length: 15; j_call: TRBJ1-6; clone_size: -; v_call: TRBV15; d_call: TRBD1; cdr3_aa: CATSRAVQGRSPLHF; cdr3_nt: TGTGCCACCAGCAGAGCGGTACAGGGGCGTTCACCCCTCCACTTT
cdr3_length: 14; j_call: TRBJ1-2; clone_size: -; v_call: TRBV5-1; d_call: -; cdr3_aa: CASSLAVFNYGYTF; cdr3_nt: TGCGCCAGCAGCTTGGCCGTTTTCAACTATGGCTACACCTTC
cdr3_length: 13; j_call: TRBJ1-5; clone_size: few; v_call: TRBV7-8; d_call: -; cdr3_aa: CASSLQGDQPQHF; cdr3_nt: TGTGCCAGCAGCTTACAAGGGGATCAGCCCCAGCATTTT
cdr3_length: 13; j_call: TRBJ1-1; clone_size: -; v_call: TRBV6-6; d_call: TRBD1; cdr3_aa: CASEGQKNTEAFF; cdr3_nt: TGTGCCAGCGAGGGACAGAAGAACACTGAAGCTTTCTTT
cdr3_length: 14; j_call: TRBJ2-1; clone_size: -; v_call: TRBV5-1; d_call: -; cdr3_aa: CASYREDSYNEQFF; cdr3_nt: TGCGCCAGCTACAGGGAAGACTCCTACAATGAGCAGTTCTTC
cdr3_length: 16; j_call: TRBJ2-4; clone_size: -; v_call: TRBV18; d_call: TRBD2; cdr3_aa: CASSPAWASGKNIQYF; cdr3_nt: TGTGCCAGCTCACCGGCGTGGGCTAGCGGGAAAAACATTCAGTACTTC
cdr3_length: 15; j_call: TRBJ2-1; clone_size: -; v_call: TRBV24-1; d_call: -; cdr3_aa: CATSDPSGHPNEQFF; cdr3_nt: TGTGCCACCAGTGATCCATCTGGACATCCTAATGAGCAGTTCTTC
cdr3_length: 15; j_call: TRBJ2-3; clone_size: -; v_call: TRBV24-1; d_call: TRBD1; cdr3_aa: CATSERTGGTDTQYF; cdr3_nt: TGTGCCACCAGTGAGCGCACAGGGGGAACAGATACGCAGTATTTT
cdr3_length: 15; j_call: TRBJ2-1; clone_size: -; v_call: TRBV19; d_call: TRBD2; cdr3_aa: CASSYLAGGPARQFF; cdr3_nt: TGTGCCAGTAGTTATTTAGCGGGAGGGCCGGCCCGCCAGTTCTTC
cdr3_length: 13; j_call: TRBJ2-3; clone_size: -; v_call: TRBV3-1/TRBV3-2; d_call: -; cdr3_aa: CASSLLFTDTQYF; cdr3_nt: TGTGCCAGCAGCCTTCTTTTCACAGATACGCAGTATTTT
cdr3_length: 13; j_call: TRBJ1-1; clone_size: -; v_call: TRBV11-2; d_call: TRBD1; cdr3_aa: CASSPIDRAEAFF; cdr3_nt: TGTGCCAGCAGCCCGATCGACAGGGCCGAAGCTTTCTTT
cdr3_length: 13; j_call: TRBJ1-5; clone_size: -; v_call: TRBV6-5; d_call: -; cdr3_aa: CASTEGGGQPQHF; cdr3_nt: TGTGCCAGCACCGAGGGGGGGGGTCAGCCCCAGCATTTT
cdr3_length: 12; j_call: TRBJ2-5; clone_size: -; v_call: TRBV19; d_call: -; cdr3_aa: CASSFGGGTQYF; cdr3_nt: TGTGCCAGTAGTTTCGGAGGAGGGACCCAGTACTTC
cdr3_length: 15; j_call: TRBJ1-4; clone_size: -; v_call: TRBV18; d_call: -; cdr3_aa: CASSPPFRVQEKLFF; cdr3_nt: TGTGCCAGCTCACCACCGTTCAGGGTACAGGAAAAACTGTTTTTT
cdr3_length: 15; j_call: TRBJ1-1; clone_size: -; v_call: TRBV5-1; d_call: -; cdr3_aa: CASSLVPGENTEAFF; cdr3_nt: TGCGCCAGCAGCTTGGTACCAGGGGAGAACACTGAAGCTTTCTTT
cdr3_length: 19; j_call: TRBJ2-3; clone_size: -; v_call: TRBV9; d_call: TRBD2; cdr3_aa: CASSVDPTVSGGGSDTQYF; cdr3_nt: TGTGCCAGCAGCGTAGACCCGACGGTCTCGGGGGGGGGTTCAGATACGCAGTATTTT
cdr3_length: 15; j_call: TRBJ2-7; clone_size: once; v_call: TRBV6-6; d_call: -; cdr3_aa: CASSYSGQRPYEQYF; cdr3_nt: TGTGCCAGCAGTTACTCCGGACAGAGACCCTACGAGCAGTACTTC
cdr3_length: 17; j_call: TRBJ2-1; clone_size: -; v_call: TRBV4-1; d_call: TRBD2; cdr3_aa: CASSQGSAGTTYNEQFF; cdr3_nt: TGCGCCAGCAGCCAAGGGTCAGCCGGGACTACCTACAATGAGCAGTTCTTC
cdr3_length: 13; j_call: TRBJ1-1; clone_size: -; v_call: TRBV6-5; d_call: -; cdr3_aa: CASIKQGNTEAFF; cdr3_nt: TGTGCCAGCATTAAACAGGGGAACACTGAAGCTTTCTTT
cdr3_length: 14; j_call: TRBJ1-1; clone_size: -; v_call: TRBV28; d_call: -; cdr3_aa: CASSPGGAWTEAFF; cdr3_nt: TGTGCCAGCAGTCCGGGCGGGGCTTGGACTGAAGCTTTCTTT
cdr3_length: 15; j_call: TRBJ1-4; clone_size: -; v_call: TRBV28; d_call: -; cdr3_aa: CASSAPGTTNEKLFF; cdr3_nt: TGTGCCAGCAGTGCGCCCGGGACTACTAATGAAAAACTGTTTTTT
cdr3_length: 16; j_call: TRBJ2-2; clone_size: -; v_call: TRBV5-1; d_call: TRBD2; cdr3_aa: CASSLDAGGGAGELFF; cdr3_nt: TGCGCCAGCAGCTTGGATGCGGGAGGAGGGGCCGGGGAGCTGTTTTTT
cdr3_length: 14; j_call: TRBJ1-5; clone_size: -; v_call: TRBV30; d_call: TRBD1; cdr3_aa: CAWSSGQGGQPQHF; cdr3_nt: TGTGCCTGGAGTTCCGGACAGGGGGGCCAGCCCCAGCATTTT
cdr3_length: 18; j_call: TRBJ2-2; clone_size: -; v_call: TRBV4-1; d_call: -; cdr3_aa: CASRFRISVNQNTGELFF; cdr3_nt: TGCGCCAGCCGGTTTCGGATTAGCGTCAACCAGAACACCGGGGAGCTGTTTTTT
cdr3_length: 15; j_call: TRBJ2-7; clone_size: few; v_call: TRBV19; d_call: -; cdr3_aa: CASSRGHSLVYEQYF; cdr3_nt: TGTGCCAGTAGTAGAGGACACTCCCTCGTCTACGAGCAGTACTTC
cdr3_length: 15; j_call: TRBJ1-6; clone_size: -; v_call: TRBV19; d_call: TRBD1; cdr3_aa: CASSISDRADSPLHF; cdr3_nt: TGTGCCAGTAGTATCTCCGACAGGGCGGATTCACCCCTCCACTTT
cdr3_length: 12; j_call: TRBJ1-1; clone_size: -; v_call: TRBV5-8; d_call: -; cdr3_aa: CASSPRNTEAFF; cdr3_nt: TGTGCCAGCAGCCCGAGAAATACTGAAGCTTTCTTT
cdr3_length: 18; j_call: TRBJ1-1; clone_size: -; v_call: TRBV9; d_call: -; cdr3_aa: CASSGLGTKLSWDTEAFF; cdr3_nt: TGTGCCAGCTCCGGCCTAGGGACAAAACTAAGTTGGGACACTGAAGCTTTCTTT
cdr3_length: 13; j_call: TRBJ1-2; clone_size: -; v_call: TRBV12-3/TRBV12-4; d_call: TRBD1; cdr3_aa: CASSLMDRGGYTF; cdr3_nt: TGTGCCAGCAGTTTAATGGACAGGGGTGGCTACACCTTC